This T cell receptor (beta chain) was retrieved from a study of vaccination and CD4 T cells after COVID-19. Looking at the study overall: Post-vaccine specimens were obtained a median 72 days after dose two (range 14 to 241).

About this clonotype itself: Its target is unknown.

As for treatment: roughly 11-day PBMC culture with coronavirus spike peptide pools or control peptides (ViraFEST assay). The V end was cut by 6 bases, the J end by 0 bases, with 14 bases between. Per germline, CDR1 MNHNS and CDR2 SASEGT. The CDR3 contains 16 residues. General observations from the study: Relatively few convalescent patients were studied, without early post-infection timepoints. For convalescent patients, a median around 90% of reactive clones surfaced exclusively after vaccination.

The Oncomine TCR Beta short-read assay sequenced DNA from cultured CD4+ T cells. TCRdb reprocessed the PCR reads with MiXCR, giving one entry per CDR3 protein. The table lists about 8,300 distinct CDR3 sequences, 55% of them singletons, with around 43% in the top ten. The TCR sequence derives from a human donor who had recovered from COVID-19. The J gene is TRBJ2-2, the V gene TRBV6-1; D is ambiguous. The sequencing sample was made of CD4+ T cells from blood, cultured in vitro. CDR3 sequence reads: CASRPGLSSNTGELFF. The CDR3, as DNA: TGTGCCAGCAGACCGGGTCTATCCTCGAACACCGGGGAGCTGTTTTTT.